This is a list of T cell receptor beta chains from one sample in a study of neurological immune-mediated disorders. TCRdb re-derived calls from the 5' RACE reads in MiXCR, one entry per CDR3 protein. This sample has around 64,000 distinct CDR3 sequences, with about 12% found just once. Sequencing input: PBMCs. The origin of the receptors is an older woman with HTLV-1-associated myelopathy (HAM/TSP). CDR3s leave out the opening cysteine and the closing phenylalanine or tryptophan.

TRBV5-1 ASSLEGIPGNEQF
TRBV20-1 SARDLRGRKTQY
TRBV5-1 ASSREAGGSPQETQY
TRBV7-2 ASTETGATNEKLF
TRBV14 ASSHQMNTEAF
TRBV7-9 ASSLGQGSTDTQY
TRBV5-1 ASSRWGYQETQY
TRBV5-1 ASSLRTGYGEQY
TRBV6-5 ASGSTGREKLF
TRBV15 ATSTLGGGEQF
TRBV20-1 SAQSGGTDTQY
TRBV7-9 ASSYGQVEAF
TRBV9 ASSGTVHNEQF
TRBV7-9 ASSFSGKNYGYT
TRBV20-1 SARKAGTGGSYNEQF